A selection of T cell receptor beta chains follows, all from one sample in a study of T cell responses to AZD1222 COVID-19 vaccine. Sequenced by immunoSEQ multiplex PCR; TCRdb stores in-frame clones only, minus some. The sample carries tens of thousands of clones, about nine tenths recorded once. The sample was peripheral blood, taken on day 0 of AZD1222 vaccination. The source of these receptors is an adult in good health. Each CDR3 is given with its conserved first and last residue. D genes are given only for firm matches. Expanded clones get a size class; other rows say once, few or many, or leave the size out.

D	size	J	V	DNA	CDR3
-	-	TRBJ1-1	TRBV29-1	TGCAGCGTTGAACTTATAAGGGTCACTGAAGCTTTCTTT	CSVELIRVTEAFF
-	once	TRBJ1-1	TRBV3-1/TRBV3-2	TGTGCCAGCAGCCAGTCGGAGCCGGGGGGTGAAGCTTTCTTT	CASSQSEPGGEAFF
TRBD1	once	TRBJ1-2	TRBV18	TGTGCCAGCTCACCGGGACAGGGCTATGGCTACACCTTC	CASSPGQGYGYTF
-	-	TRBJ2-7	TRBV19	TGTGCCAGTAGTTTACGGGACATCACTTACGAGCAGTACTTC	CASSLRDITYEQYF
-	-	TRBJ2-3	TRBV20-1	TGCAGTGCTAGATGGGAAGATACGCAGTATTTT	CSARWEDTQYF
TRBD2	once	TRBJ2-7	TRBV9	TGTGCCAGCTCGGGACTAGCGGGATTGGGTGTGTCCGAGCAGTACTTC	CASSGLAGLGVSEQYF
-	-	TRBJ1-1	TRBV10-3	TGTGCCACCAGCCCCTACATGGCCGAAGACGGTGAAGCTTTCTTT	CATSPYMAEDGEAFF
TRBD2	-	TRBJ2-3	TRBV29-1	TGCAGCGTTGAAGGCCGACTAGCGGGGGGGAGCACAGATACGCAGTATTTT	CSVEGRLAGGSTDTQYF
-	-	TRBJ2-7	TRBV10-3	TGTGCCATCAGTGACACGGTAGGGCGCTCCTACGAGCAGTACTTC	CAISDTVGRSYEQYF
-	-	TRBJ1-1	TRBV25-1	TGTGCCAGCAGTGACGCACGGGGCGGGGGTGACACTGAAGCTTTCTTT	CASSDARGGGDTEAFF
TRBD1	-	TRBJ1-6	TRBV2	TGTGCCAGCAGTTGGACAGGGGGAAATTCACCCCTCCACTTT	CASSWTGGNSPLHF
-	-	TRBJ2-7	TRBV29-1	TGCAGCGTTGACTCCGGGGAGACGGGCTACGAGCAGTACTTC	CSVDSGETGYEQYF
-	-	TRBJ1-6	TRBV7-9	TGTGCCAGCGGGTCCGGTAGCTCCTATAATTCACCCCTCCACTTT	CASGSGSSYNSPLHF
-	-	TRBJ2-7	TRBV10-3	TGTGCCATCAGGGGACCGGACACTAGCTCCTACGAGCAGTACTTC	CAIRGPDTSSYEQYF
TRBD2	-	TRBJ2-7	TRBV4-1	TGCGCCAGCAGCCCCCTGACAGGGGTCACTAGCGGGAGTAAGTACGAGCAGTACTTC	CASSPLTGVTSGSKYEQYF
-	-	TRBJ2-1	TRBV15	TGTGCCACCAGCAGGGGGTCCTACAATGAGCAGTTCTTC	CATSRGSYNEQFF
-	-	TRBJ2-3	TRBV28	TGTGCCAGCACCAAGGTTCCCCTCAGGGATACGCAGTATTTT	CASTKVPLRDTQYF
-	-	TRBJ2-1	TRBV4-2	TGTGCCAGCAGCCGTTCTGGGTCCTACAATGAGCAGTTCTTC	CASSRSGSYNEQFF
TRBD1	-	TRBJ2-7	TRBV5-4	TGTGCCAGCAGACAGGGGAGCTCCTACGAGCAGTACTTC	CASRQGSSYEQYF
TRBD2	once	TRBJ2-1	TRBV11-2	TGTGCCAGCAGCTTGGGGACTAGCGGTTACAATGAGCAGTTCTTC	CASSLGTSGYNEQFF
-	once	TRBJ1-6	TRBV6-5	TGTGCCAGCAGTTACTCGAAGATTTCACCCCTCCACTTT	CASSYSKISPLHF
TRBD1	-	TRBJ1-5	TRBV13	TGTGCCAGCAGCCCCGGGACAGGGGATAACAATCAGCCCCAGCATTTT	CASSPGTGDNNQPQHF
TRBD1	-	TRBJ2-5	TRBV6-5	TGTGCCAGCAGTTACACAGGACAGGGATTCTCAGAGACCCAGTACTTC	CASSYTGQGFSETQYF
TRBD1	-	TRBJ1-2	TRBV24-1	TGTGCCACCAGTGACCGACAGGGAGGCTATGGCTACACCTTC	CATSDRQGGYGYTF
-	-	TRBJ2-7	TRBV14	TGTGCCAGCAGCCAAGATGAAGGCCTACCCTACGAGCAGTACTTC	CASSQDEGLPYEQYF
-	-	TRBJ2-7	TRBV20-1	TGCAGTGCTAGTGGATCCCTACCTCCCTACGAGCAGTACTTC	CSASGSLPPYEQYF
-	-	TRBJ1-2	TRBV20-1	TGCAGTGCTAAGGACTATGGCTACACCTTC	CSAKDYGYTF
-	-	TRBJ1-5	TRBV27	TGTGCCAGCAGTTTAGGGGGGACGGGGCAGCCCCAGCATTTT	CASSLGGTGQPQHF
-	-	TRBJ1-4	TRBV28	TGTGCCAGCAGGACCGGGACATTGGATGCAACTAATGAAAAACTGTTTTTT	CASRTGTLDATNEKLFF
TRBD1	-	TRBJ2-7	TRBV7-8	TGTGCCAGCAGCTTACGGGACAGGGGAGAGAAAGCCTACGAGCAGTACTTC	CASSLRDRGEKAYEQYF
-	once	TRBJ2-2	TRBV3-1/TRBV3-2	TGTGCCAGCAGCCAAGGTTACGGGGAGCTGTTTTTT	CASSQGYGELFF
-	-	TRBJ1-1	TRBV11-2	TGTGCCAGCAGCTTAGATCTATGGGGACGTGGACGGGGTGAAGCTTTCTTT	CASSLDLWGRGRGEAFF
TRBD1	-	TRBJ1-4	TRBV14	TGTGCCAGCAGCCCCTTGACAGGGACCGATGAAAAACTGTTTTTT	CASSPLTGTDEKLFF
-	-	TRBJ1-2	TRBV19	TGTGCCAGTAGTATAGATTGGACAGCAATCTATGGCTACACCTTC	CASSIDWTAIYGYTF
TRBD2	-	TRBJ2-3	TRBV29-1	TGCAGCGCAGGGAGGGCAGATACGCAGTATTTT	CSAGRADTQYF
-	-	TRBJ1-5	TRBV6-1	TGTGCCAGCAGTGTAAGCCAGAATAGCAATCAGCCCCAGCATTTT	CASSVSQNSNQPQHF
-	-	TRBJ2-1	TRBV5-1	TGCGCCAGCAGTCTGTCAGGGGAAGGCAATGAGCAGTTCTTC	CASSLSGEGNEQFF
TRBD2	-	TRBJ2-3	TRBV6-4	TGTGCCAGCAGTGAGCGGGGGGGCACAGATACGCAGTATTTT	CASSERGGTDTQYF
TRBD1	once	TRBJ1-5	TRBV28	TGTGCCAGCAGTTTAGAACAGGGGCTGAGCAATCAGCCCCAGCATTTT	CASSLEQGLSNQPQHF
-	few	TRBJ2-3	TRBV5-1	TGCGCCAGCAGCTTGGCCGGTAGATCTAGCACAGATACGCAGTATTTT	CASSLAGRSSTDTQYF
TRBD1	-	TRBJ2-6	TRBV5-1	TGCGCCAGCAGCTTGGCCGGGACAGGCTCTGGGGCCAACGTCCTGACTTTC	CASSLAGTGSGANVLTF